One TCR beta chain is described in this entry. Its antigen is not known. This specimen belongs to a study of CD8 T cells in ankylosing spondylitis. The CDR3 sequence is 17 residues long. Trimming took 7 bases from V and 3 from J, leaving 21 bases between them. Germline lookup yields CDR1 SEHNR and CDR2 FQNEAQ (reference sequence). Overall study results and limits: About 8 highly homologous variants made up a TCR beta motif, and this motif appeared characteristic of ankylosing spondylitis blood. A subset of motif variants has previously been described in the synovial fluid and blood of reactive arthritis. Reported data indicate significant enrichment of disease-linked clones within matched ankylosing spondylitis synovial fluid.

Quantitative 5'-RACE with molecular barcodes produced the TCR beta libraries. TCRdb re-called the 5' RACE reads with MiXCR, one entry per CDR3 protein. The sample lists about 360,000 distinct CDR3 sequences; 20% to 25% were seen once. The TCR originated in a male donor with ankylosing spondylitis or in good health (not recorded which). The sample taken for sequencing was blood, either unsorted or a sorted T cell fraction (not recorded which). The V gene is TRBV7-9, the J gene TRBJ2-2; a weak D match, TRBD2 (7 bases). The DNA for the CDR3 is TGTGCCAGCAACCCAGATCCAGGCGGGGGCGACACCGGGGAGCTGTTTTTT. Translated, it gives CASNPDPGGGDTGELFF.